The next 18 T cell receptor beta chains were all read from a single sample in a study of graft-versus-host responses after intestinal transplantation. Clones were sequenced by immunoSEQ multiplex PCR, and TCRdb holds only the in-frame ones, with some missing. Among more than 95,000 clones, roughly 87% were seen once, and the ten largest hold approximately 0.97%. No antigen is known for these receptors. This sample comprised unstimulated CD4+ T cells sorted from spleen or lymph node cells, obtained before intestinal transplant. Source of these receptors: a human donor who received an intestinal transplant.

The V and J genes are TRBV28 and TRBJ2-1; D possibly uses TRBD1 or TRBD2 (5 bases each). This CDR3 comprises 10 residues. V gave up 8 bases and J gave up 15 bases, with 14 bases separating them. The V gene's germline CDR1 is MDHEN and CDR2 SYDVKM. For the CDR3, the DNA is TGTGCCAGCCTCGGGGCAGGGCCGTTCTTC. Translating it yields CASLGAGPFF.

This clone is a singleton in its sample. The V and J genes are TRBV6-5 and TRBJ1-3; D gene unclear. In germline, CDR1 is MNHEY, CDR2 SVGAGI. Deletions cut 6 bases from V and 4 bases from J, with 10 bases between. The CDR3 contains 13 residues. The CDR3 nucleotides read TGTGCCAGCAGCATCCGTAAGGGAAACACCATATATTTT. This codes for CASSIRKGNTIYF.

J is TRBJ1-2 and V is TRBV6-5; 10 nucleotides agree with TRBD1. V lost 2 bases and J lost 3; bases outside the gene matches: 3. The germline V gene has CDR1 MNHEY and CDR2 SVGAGI. This CDR3 has 15 amino acids. The CDR3 DNA reads as TGTGCCAGCAGTTACAGGGACAGGGGAGACTATGGCTACACCTTC. It translates to CASSYRDRGDYGYTF.

The rearrangement links TRBV10-3 to TRBJ2-5; 10 nucleotides match TRBD1. V was pared by 1 base and J by 3 bases, with 2 bases of the junction left unmatched. The germline gives CDR1 ENHRY, CDR2 SYGVKD. The CDR3 runs 15 residues. Here the CDR3 DNA reads TGTGCCATCAGTGAGTGGGGACAGGGGAAAGAGACCCAGTACTTC. This sequence encodes CAISEWGQGKETQYF.

The chain carries TRBV13 and TRBJ2-5, with TRBD1 matching 7 bases. The V segment lost 1 base and the J segment 5 bases; nucleotides outside the gene matches: 4. Germline assignment: CDR1 PRHDT and CDR2 FYEKMQ (reference sequence). CDR3 length: 14 residues. The CDR3 reads CASSLDRGRETQYF. The CDR3 DNA follows: TGTGCCAGCAGCTTAGACAGGGGTCGGGAGACCCAGTACTTC.

This clone was found a few times. This chain uses TRBV11-2 with TRBJ1-1; 8 positions agree with TRBD1. The J segment lost 3 bases and the V segment lost 1 base, leaving 1 base of the junction unmatched. The CDR3 loop spans 14 amino acids. From germline, CDR1 is SGHAT and CDR2 FQNNGV. The chain's CDR3 is CASSLGQGYTEAFF. CDR3 coding DNA: TGTGCCAGCAGCTTAGGACAGGGGTACACTGAAGCTTTCTTT.

The chain joins TRBV5-6 to TRBJ2-5; D possibly corresponds to TRBD1 (5 bases). Germline CDR1 is SGHDT and CDR2 is YYEEEE. Trimming removed 2 bases from V and 7 bases from J, with 12 bases in between. The CDR3 covers 13 residues. The CDR3 bases are TGTGCCAGCAGCTTTTCCAGGGCGGCGACCCAGTACTTC. This codes for CASSFSRAATQYF.

The chain combines TRBV27 with TRBJ2-7; 8 bases fit TRBD1. This CDR3 region has 18 residues. In germline, CDR1 is MNHEY, CDR2 SMNVEV (reference sequence). J was trimmed by 2 bases and V by 0 bases; bases with no gene match: 12. The DNA for the CDR3 is TGTGCCAGCAGTTTATCGGCCCGTTGGACAGGGATTCCCTACGAGCAGTACTTC. Translated, it gives CASSLSARWTGIPYEQYF.

With respect to this clone: The identical CDR3 is also encoded by other nucleotide sequences in the sample. The chain employs TRBV7-3 and TRBJ2-5, with a tentative D call TRBD2 (5 bases). Germline CDR1 SGHTA, CDR2 FQGTGA. V was shortened by 5 bases and J by 1 base, with 8 bases between the two germline ends. CDR3 length: 13 amino acids. In DNA, the CDR3 is TGTGCCAGCAGCCCGGGGTCCCAAGAGACCCAGTACTTC. Translating gives CASSPGSQETQYF.

The chain joins TRBV7-3 to TRBJ2-3; TRBD2 matches at 7 bases. The CDR3 has 16 amino acids. Trimming at V came to 0 bases and at J to 0 bases, leaving 3 bases not matched to a gene. CDR1 SGHTA and CDR2 FQGTGA come from the germline V gene. The CDR3: CASSLTAGESTDTQYF. The CDR3 DNA follows: TGTGCCAGCAGCTTAACGGCGGGGGAAAGCACAGATACGCAGTATTTT.

CDR3 sequence: CASSAMGITGTEAFF. The DNA of the CDR3 is TGTGCCAGCAGTGCCATGGGAATCACGGGCACTGAAGCTTTCTTT. The chain employs TRBV2 and TRBJ1-1; D uncertain. This CDR3 comprises 15 residues. With 4 bases removed from V and 4 bases from J, the gap between germline ends came to 16 bases. Germline assignment: CDR1 SNHLY and CDR2 FYNNEI.

J is TRBJ2-7 and V is TRBV27; TRBD1 matches 8 bases. The ends lost 6 bases at V and 3 bases at J; junction bases unmatched: 4. CDR1 and CDR2 (germline): MNHEY, SMNVEV (reference sequence). The CDR3 loop spans 13 amino acids. The CDR3 is CASSKGQDYEQYF. The CDR3 bases are TGTGCCAGCAGCAAGGGACAGGACTACGAGCAGTACTTC.

The chain uses TRBV5-1 and TRBJ2-3; D is unclear. Trimming stripped 4 bases from V and 0 bases from J, with 15 bases between. The CDR3 covers 16 residues. Germline V gene sequence: CDR1 SGHRS, CDR2 YFSETQ. CDR3 DNA sequence: TGCGCCAGCAGCATCGGAACTCTTTCTAGCACAGATACGCAGTATTTT. It yields the protein CASSIGTLSSTDTQYF. Full variable domain (remainder filled in from reference TRBV5-1 and TRBJ2-3): KAGVTQTPRYLIKTRGQQVTLSCSPISGHRSVSWYQQTPGQGLQFLFEYFSETQRNKGNFPGRFSGRQFSNSRSEMNVSTLELGDSALYLCASSIGTLSSTDTQYFGPGTRLTVL.

The rearrangement joins TRBV7-3 to TRBJ2-2; D may be TRBD2 (6 bases). The CDR3 is made up of 16 amino acids. V was shortened by 2 bases and J by 1 base, with 11 bases between the two germline ends. Germline values: CDR1 SGHTA, CDR2 FQGTGA. The DNA of the CDR3 is TGTGCCAGCAGCTTACGTCCGGGAGTGAACACCGGGGAGCTGTTTTTT. It translates to CASSLRPGVNTGELFF.

Only one count was recorded for this clone. The V call is TRBV19, the J call TRBJ2-5; D may be TRBD1 (6 bases). Germline CDR1 reads LNHDA; CDR2 reads SQIVND (reference sequence). V lost 3 bases and J lost 5, with 13 bases in between. The CDR3 covers 14 residues. DNA for the CDR3: TGTGCCAGTAGTATTTACGCGAGGGGGGAGACCCAGTACTTC. It is translated as CASSIYARGETQYF.

The chain couples TRBV27 to TRBJ2-7; TRBD1 might be the D (6 bases). The CDR3 extends over 13 amino acids. Germline lookup yields CDR1 MNHEY and CDR2 SMNVEV (reference sequence). V lost 6 bases, J lost 0 bases, and 9 bases lay in between. The CDR3 loop reads CASSPTGSYEQYF. CDR3 nucleotide sequence: TGTGCCAGCAGCCCGACAGGCTCCTACGAGCAGTACTTC.

The chain links TRBV28 to TRBJ2-7; TRBD2 agrees at 7 bases. The germline V gene has CDR1 MDHEN and CDR2 SYDVKM. After removal of 6 bases from V and 1 base from J, the junction contained 6 bases not matched to a gene. This CDR3 has 14 amino acids. CDR3: CASRLGGKSYEQYF. Here the CDR3 DNA reads TGTGCCAGCAGACTCGGGGGGAAATCCTACGAGCAGTACTTC.

In this sample, this clone turned up once. The chain is built from TRBV14 and TRBJ1-1, with 8 bases identical to TRBD1. Germline V gene lookup returns CDR1 SGHDN and CDR2 FVKESK. J lost 4 bases, V lost 2 bases, and 9 bases had no gene match. This CDR3 spans 16 amino acids. DNA for the CDR3: TGTGCCAGCAGCCAAAGTTTCAGGGGGCGCGGCACTGAAGCTTTCTTT. Its protein is CASSQSFRGRGTEAFF.